This paragraph covers one T cell receptor beta chain sequence. This sample stems from a study of blood T cell repertoires in COVID-19. Study-level background: The United States, Italy and Spain provided the acute and convalescent COVID-19 samples.

The study recruited people aged 18 to 89 years across roughly 23 US areas. Donors were grouped by their self-reported clinical history. Within the 2 weeks before study entry, each person in the exposed group met a COVID-19 case. Germline V CDR1 and CDR2: SGHRS, YFSETQ. The CDR3 runs to 11 residues. V was trimmed by 3 bases and J by 9 bases, leaving 7 bases between them. The assay was immunoSEQ multiplex PCR, and TCRdb's table has in-frame clones only and misses some. The sample consists of 400,000 to 500,000 clones, more than 70% of them appearing once. Sequenced sample: PBMCs or T cells enriched from blood (not recorded which). The gene calls are TRBV5-1 and TRBJ2-1; D unclear. This receptor was identified in a woman between 18 and 30 years old who had been exposed to COVID-19. The CDR3 region has the DNA TGCGCCAGCAGCTCCCTTCGTGAGCAGTTCTTC. Protein product: CASSSLREQFF.